These 27 T cell receptor beta chains share one sample of origin, sequenced in a study of blood T cell repertoires in COVID-19. Generated by immunoSEQ multiplex PCR, the TCRdb table keeps only in-frame clones and is missing some. Seen here are approximately 80,000 clones, 75% to 85% observed once, and the top ten hold 27%. The sample comprised peripheral blood. Source of these receptors: a human donor in a cohort sampled during active COVID-19.

The chain uses TRBV30 and TRBJ2-5; a weak D match, TRBD2 (6 bases). The V gene's germline CDR1 is GTSNPN and CDR2 SVGIG (reference sequence). V lost 7 bases and J lost 9, with 15 bases in between. There are 11 residues in the CDR3. CDR3 in amino acids: CASGPGGPQYF. DNA for the CDR3: TGTGCCTCCGGCCCCGGGGGTCCCCAGTACTTC. Full variable domain (remainder filled in from reference TRBV30 and TRBJ2-5): SQTIHQWPATLVQPVGSPLSLECTVEGTSNPNLYWYRQAAGRGLQLLFYSVGIGQISSEVPQNLSASRPQDRQFILSSKKLLLSDSGFYLCASGPGGPQYFGPGTRLLVL.

The chain is built from TRBV2 and TRBJ2-5; 7 bases line up with TRBD1. Trimming cost V 4 bases and J 2 bases; bases outside gene matches: 4. Germline CDR1 reads SNHLY; CDR2 reads FYNNEI. This CDR3 comprises 14 residues. The CDR3 is CASSGDRAQETQYF. DNA for the CDR3: TGTGCCAGCAGTGGGGACAGAGCGCAAGAGACCCAGTACTTC. Together with reference TRBV2 and TRBJ2-5, the CDR3 gives the full variable domain: EPEVTQTPSHQVTQMGQEVILRCVPISNHLYFYWYRQILGQKVEFLVSFYNNEISEKSEIFDDQFSVERPDGSNFTLKIRSTKLEDSAMYFCASSGDRAQETQYFGPGTRLLVL.

This clone turned up a few times. The rearrangement uses TRBV29-1 and TRBJ2-2; 13 nucleotides align to TRBD2. V shed 5 bases, J shed 4 bases, and the junction held 19 bases outside the gene matches. Germline values: CDR1 SQVTM, CDR2 ANQGSEA. CDR3 size: 20 residues. In DNA form, the CDR3 reads TGCAGCGTTAGAAAATTTGGAACTAGCGGGGGGGCTGACCTCACCGGGGAGCTGTTTTTT. It encodes CSVRKFGTSGGADLTGELFF.

This rearrangement joins TRBV12-3 or TRBV12-4 to TRBJ1-2; D is unresolved. Trimming left V 4 bases short and J 8 bases short, with 14 bases between. The CDR3 runs 13 residues. The CDR3 here is CASSSRRGRGYTF. DNA for the CDR3: TGTGCCAGCAGTTCCCGCCGTGGGAGAGGCTACACCTTC.

The chain uses TRBV25-1 and TRBJ1-2; a possible D gene is TRBD1 (5 bases). The CDR3 consists of 13 residues. Trimming shortened V by 3 bases and J by 2 bases, and 7 bases separated the two germline ends. CDR1 and CDR2 (germline): MGHDK, SYGVNS. In DNA, the CDR3 is TGTGCCAGCAGTGAGGGGGGAAACTATGGCTACACCTTC. Its translation is CASSEGGNYGYTF.

The chain recombines TRBV7-9 with TRBJ2-2; D unresolved. V was trimmed by 5 bases and J by 5 bases, leaving 21 bases between them. Germline V CDR1 and CDR2: SEHNR, FQNEAQ (reference sequence). This CDR3 is 17 amino acids long. CDR3 DNA sequence: TGTGCCAGCAGCGCAATCTTTGGAACAGTTGGGACCGGGGAGCTGTTTTTT. It codes for CASSAIFGTVGTGELFF.

The chain is built from TRBV6-5 and TRBJ1-6; D gene uncertain. This CDR3 region has 14 residues. The germline V gene encodes CDR1 MNHEY and CDR2 SVGAGI. Trimming stripped 6 bases from V and 7 bases from J, with 13 bases between. The CDR3 nucleotides read TGTGCCAGCAGGCTAAACGGAGGAAATTCACCCCTCCACTTT. This gives the protein CASRLNGGNSPLHF.

The V call is TRBV5-4, the J call TRBJ1-4, with no clear D. This CDR3 is 15 amino acids long. V lost 4 bases and J lost 3, with 13 bases in between. Germline V gives CDR1 SGHNT, CDR2 YYREEE (reference sequence). Here the CDR3 reads CASSLVGAANEKLFF. In DNA, the CDR3 is TGTGCCAGCAGCCTAGTTGGTGCGGCTAATGAAAAACTGTTTTTT.

Here the CDR3 reads CASTRDSRGFYEQYF. CDR3 sequence (DNA): TGTGCCAGCACCAGAGACTCCCGGGGGTTCTACGAGCAGTACTTC. This chain joins TRBV6-5 and TRBJ2-7; tentative D call: TRBD2 (6 bases). V was cut by 7 bases and J by 3 bases, with 19 bases left in between. This CDR3 has 15 amino acids. CDR1 and CDR2 from the germline V gene are MNHEY and SVGAGI.

This sequence joins TRBV30 and TRBJ1-5; 7 bases match TRBD1. V shed 6 bases and J 4 bases; nucleotides not matched to a gene: 6. This CDR3 has 13 amino acids. CDR1 and CDR2 (germline): GTSNPN, SVGIG (reference sequence). In DNA form, the CDR3 reads TGTGCCTGCGGGACAGAGCCTAATCAGCCCCAGCATTTT. This gives the protein CACGTEPNQPQHF. Looking up the rest from reference TRBV30 and TRBJ1-5 gives the full variable domain: SQTIHQWPATLVQPVGSPLSLECTVEGTSNPNLYWYRQAAGRGLQLLFYSVGIGQISSEVPQNLSASRPQDRQFILSSKKLLLSDSGFYLCACGTEPNQPQHFGDGTRLSIL.

This chain joins TRBV7-3 and TRBJ2-7; tentatively, D is TRBD2 (5 bases). Germline values: CDR1 SGHTA, CDR2 FQGTGA. The CDR3 extends over 9 amino acids. The CDR3 spells CASSLRGGV. The DNA of the CDR3 is TGTGCCAGCAGCTTAAGAGGCGGGGTC.

This clone has just one count. V gene TRBV2 combines with J gene TRBJ2-3, with D perhaps TRBD2 (5 bases). Trimming left V 4 bases short and J 8 bases short, with 13 bases between. The CDR3 has 13 amino acids. Germline V lookup: CDR1 SNHLY, CDR2 FYNNEI. The CDR3 DNA reads as TGTGCCAGCAGTGTAGCAGCGGAGGTTACGCAGTATTTT. It encodes CASSVAAEVTQYF.

In this sample, this clone turned up once. V and J are TRBV20-1 and TRBJ1-2; 7 nucleotides match TRBD1. The trim removed 6 bases at V and 4 bases at J, leaving 11 bases unmatched. CDR1 is DFQATT, CDR2 SNEGSKA, per germline (reference sequence). The CDR3 runs 14 residues. CDR3 loop: CSASPQGGSYGYTF. The CDR3 nucleotides are TGCAGTGCCAGTCCCCAGGGGGGCAGCTATGGCTACACCTTC.

The chain recombines TRBV19 with TRBJ2-7, with 9 positions matching TRBD1. The CDR3 is 14 residues long. The junction had 6 bases not matched to a gene; V was cut back by 8 bases and J by 1 base. Looked up from germline, CDR1 is LNHDA and CDR2 is SQIVND (reference sequence). The CDR3 DNA sequence: TGTGCCAGTTCCCGGGACAGGGTATCCTACGAGCAGTACTTC. It specifies CASSRDRVSYEQYF. The full variable domain, rest sourced from reference TRBV19 and TRBJ2-7, is DGGITQSPKYLFRKEGQNVTLSCEQNLNHDAMYWYRQDPGQGLRLIYYSQIVNDFQKGDIAEGYSVSREKKESFPLTVTSAQKNPTAFYLCASSRDRVSYEQYFGPGTRLTVT.

The chain uses TRBV6-5 and TRBJ1-2; 7 nucleotides align to TRBD1. This CDR3 region has 16 residues. The V and J ends lost 0 bases and 4 bases, in that order; junction bases with no gene match: 8. Germline V CDR1 and CDR2: MNHEY, SVGAGI. CDR3 bases: TGTGCCAGCAGTTACTCAACAGGGGAGGTTAGCTATGGCTACACCTTC. Translating gives CASSYSTGEVSYGYTF.

The CDR3 sequence: CASTKQGPQETQYF. Written as DNA, the CDR3 is TGTGCCAGCACCAAGCAGGGTCCCCAAGAGACCCAGTACTTC. The chain recombines TRBV6-5 with TRBJ2-5, with a possible D match to TRBD1 (5 bases). V lost 7 bases to trimming and J lost 1 base, with 13 bases between them. The CDR3 totals 14 residues. From germline, CDR1 is MNHEY and CDR2 SVGAGI.

The J gene is TRBJ1-1, the V gene TRBV18; D remains unclear. Trimming pared 3 bases from V and 1 base from J, leaving 18 bases between. The CDR3 loop spans 17 amino acids. Germline CDR1 and CDR2: KGHSH and LQKENI. The CDR3 spells CASSPSGLGRGNTEAFF. The CDR3 DNA is TGTGCCAGCTCACCGTCGGGCTTAGGGAGAGGGAACACTGAAGCTTTCTTT.

The rearrangement links TRBV5-1 to TRBJ2-7; 12 bases match TRBD1. Trimming cost V 4 bases and J 6 bases; bases outside gene matches: 8. The germline V gene encodes CDR1 SGHRS and CDR2 YFSETQ. The CDR3 runs 15 residues. CDR3 bases: TGCGCCAGCAGCCAAACACCGGGACAGGGGGCCGAGCAGTACTTC. Its protein is CASSQTPGQGAEQYF.

This clone was detected a few times. The rearrangement links TRBV6-1 to TRBJ1-5, with D perhaps matching TRBD1 (6 bases). Looked up from germline, CDR1 is MNHNS and CDR2 is SASEGT. With 4 bases removed from V and 0 bases from J, the gap between germline ends came to 16 bases. This CDR3 has 17 amino acids. The CDR3 region has the DNA TGTGCCAGCAGTGGGGCAGGGGTTTCGGATAGCAATCAGCCCCAGCATTTT. This encodes CASSGAGVSDSNQPQHF.

The gene calls are TRBV6-5 and TRBJ1-6; 9 nucleotides line up with TRBD1. This CDR3 has 14 residues. Germline assignment: CDR1 MNHEY and CDR2 SVGAGI. The V and J ends lost 6 bases and 7 bases, in that order; junction bases with no gene match: 4. The CDR3 DNA sequence: TGTGCCAGCAGCCAAGGACAGGGGAATTCACCCCTCCACTTT. Amino acids: CASSQGQGNSPLHF.

This sequence joins TRBV5-1 and TRBJ2-7, with 13 bases identical to TRBD2. The CDR3 loop spans 15 amino acids. Germline trimming cut 4 bases from V and 4 bases from J; bases unmatched to any gene: 5. Germline loops: CDR1 SGHRS, CDR2 YFSETQ. Written as DNA, the CDR3 is TGCGCCAGCAGCCATGGACTAGCGGGGGAATACGAGCAGTACTTC. Protein sequence: CASSHGLAGEYEQYF.

The rearrangement links TRBV27 to TRBJ1-1; 7 positions agree with TRBD1. J was trimmed by 7 bases and V by 2 bases; bases with no gene match: 4. Germline V lookup: CDR1 MNHEY, CDR2 SMNVEV (reference sequence). The CDR3 spans 13 residues. CDR3 nucleotides: TGTGCCAGCAGTTTAAGGGGGCCGGGTGAAGCTTTCTTT. Amino acids: CASSLRGPGEAFF.

V usage is TRBV3-1 (or the pseudogene TRBV3-2) and J usage is TRBJ2-3; 13 bases are a match to TRBD2. V was clipped by 8 bases and J by 1 base; unmatched bases: 6. The CDR3 has 16 amino acids. The germline V gene has CDR1 LGHDT and CDR2 YNNKEL (reference sequence). The DNA of the CDR3 is TGTGCCAGCGGGTGGGGGACTAGCGGGGGCACAGATACGCAGTATTTT. Amino acid sequence: CASGWGTSGGTDTQYF.

As to this clone: Distinct nucleotide sequences in the sample also encode this CDR3. The chain joins TRBV18 to TRBJ1-2; maybe TRBD1 (5 bases). CDR1 and CDR2 from the germline V gene are KGHSH and LQKENI. Trimming stripped 2 bases from V and 6 bases from J, with 7 bases between. The CDR3 spans 12 residues. This CDR3 reads CASSPDSDGYTF. The CDR3 coding sequence is TGTGCCAGCTCACCAGACAGCGATGGCTACACCTTC.

This clone has more than one count but fewer than ten. V is TRBV5-1 and J is TRBJ1-1, with a tentative D call TRBD1 (5 bases). Germline V gene lookup returns CDR1 SGHRS and CDR2 YFSETQ. This CDR3 region has 15 residues. Between the trimmed V and J ends, which lost 4 bases and 1 base, there was a span of 14 bases. For the CDR3, the DNA is TGCGCCAGCAGCGCCTCGGGACTCCCGAACACTGAAGCTTTCTTT. It yields the protein CASSASGLPNTEAFF.

The chain couples TRBV19 to TRBJ2-7; tentative D call: TRBD2 (5 bases). The germline V and J ends were trimmed by 6 bases and 7 bases, with 16 bases remaining between them. The CDR3 loop spans 13 amino acids. Germline V gives CDR1 LNHDA, CDR2 SQIVND (reference sequence). CDR3 DNA sequence: TGTGCCAGTAGGCCGGTAGATCGGGGTGAGCAGTACTTC. Its translation: CASRPVDRGEQYF.

V and J are TRBV6-5 and TRBJ1-6; 8 nucleotides match TRBD1. The CDR3 is made up of 14 amino acids. Germline V lookup: CDR1 MNHEY, CDR2 SVGAGI. V lost 7 bases, J lost 7 bases, and 6 bases stayed unmatched. The CDR3 loop is CASKLTGANSPLHF. The CDR3 region has the DNA TGTGCCAGCAAATTGACAGGGGCGAATTCACCCCTCCACTTT.